This entry lists 12 T cell receptor beta chains sequenced from one sample in a study of blood T cell repertoires in COVID-19. Here immunoSEQ multiplex PCR was the method, and the copy in TCRdb shows in-frame clones only, minus some. This sample has under 200,000 clones, with approximately 80% found just once. The sample consisted of PBMCs or T cells enriched from blood (not recorded which). The receptor set was obtained from a man between 45 and 60 years old who had recovered from COVID-19.

The chain recombines TRBV27 with TRBJ2-1, with 13 bases identical to TRBD2. The V gene's germline CDR1 is MNHEY and CDR2 SMNVEV (reference sequence). The CDR3 has 14 residues. V lost 6 bases, J lost 7 bases, and 3 bases stayed unmatched. In DNA form, the CDR3 reads TGTGCCAGCAGGAGGACTAGCGGGAGAAATGAGCAGTTCTTC. It encodes CASRRTSGRNEQFF.

This rearrangement joins TRBV11-2 to TRBJ2-7; TRBD1 is a possible D gene (6 bases). Between the trimmed V and J ends, which lost 5 bases and 3 bases, there was a span of 17 bases. Germline loops: CDR1 SGHAT, CDR2 FQNNGV. This CDR3 spans 15 amino acids. The CDR3 loop reads CASSQPGTPLYEQYF. In DNA, the CDR3 is TGTGCCAGCAGCCAGCCCGGGACACCTCTCTACGAGCAGTACTTC.

This chain uses TRBV2 with TRBJ1-4; D remains ambiguous. Deletions cut 7 bases from V and 2 bases from J, with 8 bases between. There are 13 residues in the CDR3. Germline V gene data show CDR1 as SNHLY and CDR2 as FYNNEI. This chain's CDR3 is CASIPGTNEKLFF. DNA for the CDR3: TGTGCCAGCATTCCCGGGACTAATGAAAAACTGTTTTTT.

The chain combines TRBV6-5 with TRBJ1-1; 8 bases are shared with TRBD1. The germline V gene has CDR1 MNHEY and CDR2 SVGAGI. There are 14 residues in the CDR3. Trimming removed 4 bases from V and 5 bases from J; junction bases left unmatched: 6. CDR3 DNA sequence: TGTGCCAGCAGTTTCTACAGGGGGGATACTGAAGCTTTCTTT. Encoded protein: CASSFYRGDTEAFF.

A remark on this clone: The identical CDR3 is also encoded by other nucleotide sequences in the sample. The chain couples TRBV9 to TRBJ2-1; tentative D call: TRBD1 (5 bases). V was clipped by 0 bases and J by 7 bases, with 11 bases between them. Germline V CDR1 and CDR2: SGDLS, YYNGEE. The CDR3 runs 14 residues. The CDR3 is CASSVAGHRNEQFF. The CDR3 bases are TGTGCCAGCAGCGTAGCAGGACACCGAAATGAGCAGTTCTTC. Complete variable domain (other parts from reference TRBV9 and TRBJ2-1): DSGVTQTPKHLITATGQRVTLRCSPRSGDLSVYWYQQSLDQGLQFLIQYYNGEERAKGNILERFSAQQFPDLHSELNLSSLELGDSALYFCASSVAGHRNEQFFGPGTRLTVL.

The chain joins TRBV24-1 to TRBJ2-2; 7 nucleotides match TRBD2. V trimming: 3 bases; J trimming: 5 bases; junction bases outside the gene matches: 11. The CDR3 loop spans 17 amino acids. CDR1 KGHDR and CDR2 SFDVKD come from the germline V gene. Written as DNA, the CDR3 is TGTGCCACCAGTGATCCTGCTAGCGGTGAAAAAACCGGGGAGCTGTTTTTT. This codes for CATSDPASGEKTGELFF.

This clone was seen a few times. The chain uses TRBV19 and TRBJ2-1; 10 bases are a match to TRBD1. Germline V CDR1 and CDR2: LNHDA, SQIVND (reference sequence). Trimming cost V 10 bases and J 8 bases; bases outside gene matches: 8. The CDR3 has 13 amino acids. The CDR3: CAIRGTGVHEQFF. The CDR3, as DNA: TGTGCCATCCGGGGGACAGGGGTGCATGAGCAGTTCTTC.

The DNA for the CDR3 is TGTGCCAGCAGCATATCTGGACAGGGTTTAACTGGAAACACCATATATTTT. It codes for CASSISGQGLTGNTIYF. The chain recombines TRBV7-9 with TRBJ1-3; 8 bases align to TRBD1. The trim removed 5 bases at V and 2 bases at J, leaving 11 bases unmatched. This CDR3 has 17 amino acids. The V gene's germline CDR1 is SEHNR and CDR2 FQNEAQ (reference sequence).

The chain recombines TRBV29-1 with TRBJ1-2; possibly TRBD1 for D (6 bases). CDR1 and CDR2 from the germline V gene are SQVTM and ANQGSEA. Trimming stripped 3 bases from V and 8 bases from J, with 22 bases between. The CDR3 contains 15 residues. The CDR3 nucleotides read TGCAGCGTTGATGAGGCCCAACAGGGTGGAAAGGGCTACACCTTC. Translation gives CSVDEAQQGGKGYTF.

At least ten counts were recorded for this clone. The chain has TRBV19 and TRBJ1-1; unclear D gene. The ends were cut back, 3 bases at V and 5 bases at J, with 10 bases in the middle. The CDR3 length is 13 residues. Germline lookup yields CDR1 LNHDA and CDR2 SQIVND (reference sequence). The CDR3 spells CASSMVTQTEAFF. The CDR3 DNA sequence: TGTGCCAGTAGTATGGTAACACAGACTGAAGCTTTCTTT.

The rearrangement joins TRBV18 to TRBJ1-3; the match to TRBD1 covers 7 bases. The CDR3 length is 15 residues. Germline assignment: CDR1 KGHSH and CDR2 LQKENI. The J segment lost 8 bases and the V segment lost 6 bases, leaving 13 bases of the junction unmatched. Here the CDR3 reads CASSQPGQPRDTIYF. DNA of the CDR3: TGTGCCAGCTCGCAACCGGGACAGCCGCGGGACACCATATATTTT.

The rearrangement uses TRBV28 and TRBJ1-1; TRBD1 matches 7 bases. With V trimmed by 2 bases and J by 6 bases, 3 bases remained unmatched. This CDR3 is built from 13 residues. Germline CDR1 and CDR2: MDHEN and SYDVKM. The CDR3 nucleotides are TGTGCCAGCAGTTTAGGGCAGGGGGCTGAAGCTTTCTTT. Amino acids: CASSLGQGAEAFF.